This T cell receptor beta chain emerged from a study of blood T cell repertoires in COVID-19. Study context: The United States, Italy and Spain provided the acute and convalescent COVID-19 samples. The cDNA or gDNA used as material had been derived from T cells, B-cell-depleted T cells, or PBMCs.

TCRdb's copy holds only in-frame clones and misses some; the assay was immunoSEQ multiplex PCR. The repertoire holds fewer than 120,000 clones, just over 75% seen once, with about 4.1% in the top ten. With 5 bases clipped from V and 7 bases from J, the junction kept 7 bases outside the gene matches. The CDR3 consists of 13 residues. The V gene's germline CDR1 is LNHDA and CDR2 SQIVND (reference sequence). This clone appeared once. This clonotype was obtained from an elderly woman with acute or convalescent COVID-19. Sequenced material: peripheral blood. The chain has TRBV19 and TRBJ1-2; 7 bases are shared with TRBD1. CDR3 bases: TGTGCCAGTAGTCGGGTGACAGGGTCTGGCTACACCTTC. Amino acids: CASSRVTGSGYTF.